The sequence of this TCR beta chain was determined in a study of cytotoxic CD8 clonotypes in ibrutinib-treated CLL. Across the study: Included were 11 to 12 relapsed/refractory and approximately 15 treatment-naive patients, of whom 17 to 18 were IGHV unmutated. Overall study results and limits: At the start, clonality exceeded age-matched healthy donors and followed circulating CD8+ T-cell counts. In sustained-remission versus progressing patients, sampling times differed.

V lost 6 bases and J 6 bases, leaving 17 bases between the germline ends. Germline V gene data show CDR1 as MNHEY and CDR2 as SVGAGI. The CDR3 is 14 amino acids. A remark on this clone: Its antigen is still unknown.

Clones were read by immunoSEQ multiplex PCR, and TCRdb kept only the in-frame ones, dropping some. The sample records roughly 110,000 clones, approximately 58% being singletons. The TCR comes from a human donor with chronic lymphocytic leukemia. Here the sequenced sample was PBMCs, taken after 24 months of ibrutinib treatment. V and J are TRBV6-5 and TRBJ1-2, with a tentative D call TRBD1 (6 bases). The CDR3 spells CASSSSWGGDGYTF. CDR3 in DNA: TGTGCCAGCAGCAGCTCCTGGGGGGGCGATGGCTACACCTTC.